The clone carrying this TCR beta chain was seen more than once but under ten times. The antigen is unknown. TCR alpha and beta CDR3 regions were amplified from RNA using iRepertoire nested multiplex PCR. In TCRdb, the multiplex PCR reads were re-called with MiXCR into one record per CDR3 protein. Altogether around 350,000 distinct CDR3 sequences are present, around 45% being singletons, with the ten largest covering 12%. The data derive from a study of glioma-infiltrating T cells. Study overall: Samples included WHO grade II oligodendrogliomas or astrocytomas and initial-diagnosis grade IV glioblastomas.

The CDR3 runs to 13 residues. Deletions cut 3 bases from V and 9 bases from J, with 14 bases between. Germline CDR1 and CDR2: LGHNA and YSLEER. General study results and limits: Tissue-blood divergence was below expectation in non-neoplastic patients, above in gliomas. Signature shared blood CDR3 motifs were enriched in low-divergence and depleted in high-divergence patients.

V is TRBV4-3 and J is TRBJ1-1; tentative D call: TRBD1 (5 bases). Specimen: glioma tissue, nonneoplastic brain tissue, or PBMCs (not recorded which). The source is a human donor with low-grade glioma or glioblastoma, undergoing nonglioma brain surgery, or in good health (not recorded which). The CDR3 reads CASSHRPGPQAFF. The CDR3 DNA follows: TGCGCCAGCAGCCATCGACCGGGACCCCAAGCTTTCTTT.